This TCR beta chain was sequenced for a study of shared clonotypes between healthy human individuals (dated by TCRdb to the early 2020s). About the full investigation: The cohort comprised a couple of women and three men aged 18 to 49 years. Between about 0.9 and 9 billion PBMCs per donor were obtained by leukapheresis. To estimate repertoire size and how much clonotypes are shared between individuals, the study performed deep sequencing of blood TCR repertoires from about 5 healthy adults. To increase sequencing depth and limit assay-specific biases, different laboratories used diverse techniques to prepare libraries and sequence TCR repertoires. For each donor, three plates each were used for CD4 naive and CD4 memory, two plates were used for CD8 naive, and one plate was used for CD8 memory. Broader findings and caveats from the paper: Naive subsets generally had larger estimated clonotype richness than memory subsets. Rarefaction of sorted-subset datasets indicated incomplete sequencing despite the large sequencing depth. Sampling was limited to blood, and TCR repertoires in tissue likely differ from TCR repertoires in blood. Compared with non-shared clonotypes, clonotypes shared by all four sorted-subset donors had higher generation probabilities. The genetic and exposure-history diversity represented was limited by the small number of donors. Pairwise subsampling led to the expectation that sequencing depth would affect the degree of clonotype sharing among donors. Sharing across a few donors was observed for approximately 5% of naive CD4, 3.5% of naive CD8, 2.3% of memory CD4, and about 0.38% of memory CD8 clonotypes.

TCR CDR3 regions were amplified from genomic DNA by multiplex PCR using the deep immunoSEQ assay. For each cell subset, the extracted genomic DNA was distributed evenly across all wells of several immunoSEQ 96-well plates, and each plate served as one replicate. Each replicate PCR for sorted subsets received around 210 ng genomic DNA, equal to roughly 30,000 T cell genomes. The purified libraries were quantified using a Qubit 3.0 fluorometer, sized with a Bioanalyzer 2100, and then quantified again using the KAPA Library Quantification kit. Each immunoSEQ 96-well plate was sequenced on its own single-read 150-cycle Illumina NextSeq 550 flow cell. The study's processing was this. Because the immunoSEQ output included only junctional sequences and no quality scores, the filtering could not be the same as the filtering used for full-length reads. Sequences were annotated with PyIR, a Python wrapper for IgBLAST v1.9, and V/J genes and CDR3 were assigned using IMGT germline references. Any read was removed if the V/J assignment was weak (E-value above 1e-6), the CDR3 was missing, or the read contained stop codons, out-of-frame junctions, or ambiguous translated residues. A V3J clonotype was defined by an identical inferred V gene, J gene, and CDR3 amino acid sequence. Percentage overlap between repertoires was computed as shared unique clonotypes divided by the size of the smaller repertoire. Richness of each repertoire was evaluated using RTK rarefaction, the Chao1 estimator, and Recon v2.1 estimates of unobserved clonotypes. OLGA was used to compute generation probabilities for all TCRbeta clonotypes that the gDNA method yielded from a few donors. TCRdb obtained this table from immuneACCESS and retained in-frame rearrangements with V and J assigned. These tables miss some clones; where compared with another copy, unresolved V genes account for less than half of the shortfall, and the remainder is unexplained. V, J and clone size were drawn from that table, and D and trimming were deduced from the DNA. The sample profile shows about 2.5 million clones; approximately 90% of them were found once. Of the sample, 0.37% is held by the ten largest clones.

On this clone: Its antigen is currently not known. No clone much larger than this one lies a single base away; base qualities are absent.

Donors were healthy HIV-negative adults with no recently reported acute infections or vaccinations. All donors were Caucasian adults living in Nashville, Tennessee, USA. CD4+ T cells were enriched through magnetic negative selection, after which naive cells were positively selected on CD45RA and the remaining negative fraction served as the memory subset. Blood was obtained by leukapheresis, after which PBMCs were separated by Ficoll-Histopaque density gradient centrifugation and cryopreserved in liquid nitrogen vapor phase. Analytical flow cytometry was used to check the purity and quantity of every magnetically sorted T cell population. Genomic DNA was isolated from every sorted fraction and measured by UV absorbance on a Nanodrop 2000c. The CDR3 covers 13 residues, taking in both the cysteine and the phenylalanine. The kept DNA is CDR3 alone, 39 bases in frame from the first base. The germline V gene gives CDR1 as SGHAT and CDR2 as FQNNGV. Between the V and J ends, shortened by 2 bases and 7 bases respectively, the junction contains 9 bases.

Input material: naive CD4+ T cells from PBMCs. The cell subset or site label corresponds to: CD45RA+ positively selected. The source is a young man in good health. Some clones in this sample may be carry-over from other donors' samples. The rearrangement joined TRBV11-2 to TRBJ2-1; too little of a D gene remains to name it. The DNA sequence reads TGTGCCAGCAGCTTATCACTTCGGAATGAGCAGTTCTTC. Translated, it gives CASSLSLRNEQFF.